These T cell receptor beta chains were read from a single sample in a study of blood T cell repertoires in COVID-19. Some clones are missing from TCRdb's copy, which holds only in-frame ones; the method was immunoSEQ multiplex PCR. The repertoire holds about 95,000 clones, with around 87% as singletons. Sequencing was done on a sample of peripheral blood. The receptors were gathered from a human donor in a cohort sampled during active COVID-19. Each CDR3 is given with its conserved first and last residue. The order of the fields is J gene, D gene, V gene, clone size, CDR3 DNA, CDR3 protein. D genes are given only for firm matches. Size tells how often a clone was seen (once, few, many) or the class of an expanded clone, and some rows leave it out.

>TRBJ2-3|NA|TRBV18|once
TGTGCCAGCTCACCAGAGGGGGGGGGCCCCACAGATACGCAGTATTTT
CASSPEGGGPTDTQYF
>TRBJ1-2|TRBD1|TRBV10-3|NA
TGTGCCATCAGTGGTTGGGACAGTGCAGACGGCTACACCTTC
CAISGWDSADGYTF
>TRBJ1-1|NA|TRBV2|NA
TGTGCCAGCAGTGCATTAGGAGGTGGAGTCACCGCTTTCTTT
CASSALGGGVTAFF
>TRBJ1-2|NA|TRBV15|NA
TGTGCCACCAGCTTAGGGCAGGGATCCTTCTATGGCTACACCTTC
CATSLGQGSFYGYTF
>TRBJ2-3|TRBD2|TRBV4-1|NA
TGCGCCAGCAGCCCAGTCCTACTAGCGGGGGTCCCAGATACGCAGTATTTT
CASSPVLLAGVPDTQYF
>TRBJ1-5|TRBD1|TRBV12-5|once
TGTGCTAGTGGTTTGGCGATGGGACAGGCATTTGGTCAGCCCCAGCATTTT
CASGLAMGQAFGQPQHF
>TRBJ1-1|NA|TRBV7-9|NA
TGTGCCAGCAGCTTAGCGGGGGCGCGATCGAACACTGAAGCTTTCTTT
CASSLAGARSNTEAFF
>TRBJ2-2|NA|TRBV4-1|NA
TGCGCCAGCAGCCAAGACCCCCGGCGGGCAGCCACCGGGGAGCTGTTTTTT
CASSQDPRRAATGELFF
>TRBJ2-5|TRBD2|TRBV3-1/TRBV3-2|NA
TGTGCCAGCACCCCAACCAGTCTGGCGGGGGGGGAGACCCAGTACTTC
CASTPTSLAGGETQYF
>TRBJ1-5|NA|TRBV14|NA
TGTGCCAGCAGCCAAGCAGGGGGCAATCAGCCCCAGCATTTT
CASSQAGGNQPQHF
>TRBJ2-1|NA|TRBV5-1|NA
TGCGCCAGCAGCTTGGGTGAGGGAGGACGAAAAAATGAGCAGTTCTTC
CASSLGEGGRKNEQFF
>TRBJ2-7|NA|TRBV9|NA
TGTGCCAGCAGCGTAGAGGGGGAGCCCTACGAGCAGTACTTC
CASSVEGEPYEQYF
>TRBJ2-4|NA|TRBV7-2|NA
TGTGCCAGCAGCTTGTGGGGGGTGGGTCTAGCCAAAAACATTCAGTACTTC
CASSLWGVGLAKNIQYF
>TRBJ2-7|TRBD1|TRBV7-9|NA
TGTGCCAGCACCCCCACAGGGGGCTTCGAGCAGTACTTC
CASTPTGGFEQYF
>TRBJ1-5|NA|TRBV6-5|NA
TGTGCCAGCAGTATACGGCCAGGGTTGCCCCAGCATTTT
CASSIRPGLPQHF
>TRBJ1-6|NA|TRBV5-4|NA
TGTGCCAGCAGCTTGTTAGCGGATAATTCACCCCTCCACTTT
CASSLLADNSPLHF
>TRBJ2-7|TRBD1|TRBV18|NA
TGTGCCAGCTCACCACTCGGACAGGGGTACGAGCAGTACTTC
CASSPLGQGYEQYF
>TRBJ2-3|TRBD1|TRBV6-1|NA
TGTGCCAGCAGTGAAGGGACAGGGGGCGCAGATACGCAGTATTTT
CASSEGTGGADTQYF
>TRBJ2-3|NA|TRBV11-2|NA
TGTGCCAGCAGCTCCAGAAAGCGAGTCACAGATACGCAGTATTTT
CASSSRKRVTDTQYF
>TRBJ1-4|TRBD1|TRBV5-1|NA
TGCGCCAGCAGCTTGGGATCAATACTACAGGGGAATAATGAAAAACTGTTTTTT
CASSLGSILQGNNEKLFF
>TRBJ2-3|NA|TRBV11-2|NA
TGTGCCAGCAGCTTAGACCGATCGGGCACAGATACGCAGTATTTT
CASSLDRSGTDTQYF
>TRBJ1-5|NA|TRBV18|NA
TGTGCCAGCTCCCCCACAAATAGCAATCAGCCCCAGCATTTT
CASSPTNSNQPQHF
>TRBJ1-2|NA|TRBV30|NA
TGTGCCTGGAGGAAACTTGGGACACCCGCTAAGGAGTCCTATGGCTACACCTTC
CAWRKLGTPAKESYGYTF
>TRBJ1-4|TRBD1|TRBV19|NA
TGTGCCAGTAGGAATCCGGGACAGTTCAATGAAAAACTGTTTTTT
CASRNPGQFNEKLFF
>TRBJ2-1|TRBD1|TRBV13|NA
TGTGCCAGCAGCTCCCCGACAGGGCGGCCCTACAATGAGCAGTTCTTC
CASSSPTGRPYNEQFF
>TRBJ1-5|NA|TRBV6-2/TRBV6-3|once
TGTGCCAGCAGTTACGCGATTCAGGGAATTTTCAATCAGCCCCAGCATTTT
CASSYAIQGIFNQPQHF
>TRBJ2-2|NA|TRBV29-1|NA
TGCAGCGCCGAGGGAAAGGGTACCACCGGGGAGCTGTTTTTT
CSAEGKGTTGELFF
>TRBJ1-2|TRBD1|TRBV29-1|NA
TGCAGCGTTACAACAACAGGGGGGCCGACAGGCTACACCTTC
CSVTTTGGPTGYTF
>TRBJ2-2|NA|TRBV5-1|NA
TGCGCCAGCAGCCGTAACAGCCCCGGTACCGGGGAGCTGTTTTTT
CASSRNSPGTGELFF
>TRBJ1-2|NA|TRBV6-5|NA
TGTGCCAGCAGCGCCGGCTATGGCTACACCTTC
CASSAGYGYTF